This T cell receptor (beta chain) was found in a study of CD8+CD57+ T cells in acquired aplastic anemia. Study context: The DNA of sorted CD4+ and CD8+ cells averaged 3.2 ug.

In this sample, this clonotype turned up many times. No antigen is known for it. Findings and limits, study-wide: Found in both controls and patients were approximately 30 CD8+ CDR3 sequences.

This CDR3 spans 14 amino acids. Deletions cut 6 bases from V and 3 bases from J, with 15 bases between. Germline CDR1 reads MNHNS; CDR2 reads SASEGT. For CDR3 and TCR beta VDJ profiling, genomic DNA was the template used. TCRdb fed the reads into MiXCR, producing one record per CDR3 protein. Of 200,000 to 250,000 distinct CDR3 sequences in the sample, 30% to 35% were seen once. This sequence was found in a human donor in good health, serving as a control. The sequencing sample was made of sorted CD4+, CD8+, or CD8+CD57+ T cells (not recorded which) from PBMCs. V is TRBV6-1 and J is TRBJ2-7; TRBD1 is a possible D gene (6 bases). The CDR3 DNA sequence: TGTGCCAGCAGACAACAGGGAATTGGCTACGAGCAGTACTTC. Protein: CASRQQGIGYEQYF.